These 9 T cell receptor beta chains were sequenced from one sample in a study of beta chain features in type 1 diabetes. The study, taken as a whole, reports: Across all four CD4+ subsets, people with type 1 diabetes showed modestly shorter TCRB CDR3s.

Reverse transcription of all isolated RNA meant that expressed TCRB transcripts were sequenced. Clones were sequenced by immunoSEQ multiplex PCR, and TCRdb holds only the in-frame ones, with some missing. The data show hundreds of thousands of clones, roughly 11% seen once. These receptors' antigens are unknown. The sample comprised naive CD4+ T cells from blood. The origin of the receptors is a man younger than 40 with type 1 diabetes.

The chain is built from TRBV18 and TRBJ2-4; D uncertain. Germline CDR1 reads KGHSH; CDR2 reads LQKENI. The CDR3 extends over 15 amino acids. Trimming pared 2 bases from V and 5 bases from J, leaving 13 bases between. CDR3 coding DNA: TGTGCCAGCTCACCATTGTTGACATCGCAAAACATTCAGTACTTC. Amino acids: CASSPLLTSQNIQYF.

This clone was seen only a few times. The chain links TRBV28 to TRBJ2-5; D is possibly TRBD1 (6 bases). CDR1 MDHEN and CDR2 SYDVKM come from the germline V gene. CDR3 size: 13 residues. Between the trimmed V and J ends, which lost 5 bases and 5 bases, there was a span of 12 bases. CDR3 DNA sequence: TGTGCCAGCAGTCCCGGACAGATGGAGACCCAGTACTTC. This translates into CASSPGQMETQYF.

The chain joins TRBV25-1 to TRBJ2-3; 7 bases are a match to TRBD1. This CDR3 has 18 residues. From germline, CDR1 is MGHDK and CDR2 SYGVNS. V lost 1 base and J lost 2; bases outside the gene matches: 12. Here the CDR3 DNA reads TGTGCCAGCAGTGAATGGGGGTCGAAGACAGGGAACACAGATACGCAGTATTTT. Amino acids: CASSEWGSKTGNTDTQYF.

CDR3 region: CASSDHEGDTQYF. The CDR3 bases are TGTGCCAGCAGTGATCATGAGGGAGATACGCAGTATTTT. The J gene is TRBJ2-3, the V gene TRBV2, with D tentatively TRBD2 (5 bases). Looked up from germline, CDR1 is SNHLY and CDR2 is FYNNEI. V dropped 3 bases and J dropped 5 bases, with 9 bases sitting between them. This CDR3 region has 13 residues.

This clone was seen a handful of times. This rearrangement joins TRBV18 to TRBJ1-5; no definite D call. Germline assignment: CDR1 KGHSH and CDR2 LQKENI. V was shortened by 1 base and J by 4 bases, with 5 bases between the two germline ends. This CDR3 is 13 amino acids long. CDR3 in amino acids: CASSPRANQPQHF. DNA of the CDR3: TGTGCCAGCTCACCACGGGCTAATCAGCCCCAGCATTTT.

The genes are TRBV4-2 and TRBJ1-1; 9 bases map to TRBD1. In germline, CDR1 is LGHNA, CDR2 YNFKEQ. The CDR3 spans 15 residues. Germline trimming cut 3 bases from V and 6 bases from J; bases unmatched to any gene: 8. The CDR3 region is CASSQAQGAGAEAFF. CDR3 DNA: TGTGCCAGCAGCCAGGCACAGGGGGCAGGAGCTGAAGCTTTCTTT.

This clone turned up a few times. The CDR3: CASSQAGGSYGYTF. The CDR3 nucleotides are TGTGCCAGCAGCCAAGCGGGGGGCAGCTATGGCTACACCTTC. V usage is TRBV14 and J usage is TRBJ1-2; TRBD1 might be the D (6 bases). CDR3 size: 14 residues. Trimming pared 1 base from V and 4 bases from J, leaving 10 bases between. Germline CDR1 reads SGHDN; CDR2 reads FVKESK.

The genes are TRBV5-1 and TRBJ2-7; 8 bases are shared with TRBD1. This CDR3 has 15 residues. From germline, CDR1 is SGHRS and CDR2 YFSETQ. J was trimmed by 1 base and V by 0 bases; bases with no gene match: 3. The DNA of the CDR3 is TGCGCCAGCAGCTTGGGACAGGGGCTGTCCTACGAGCAGTACTTC. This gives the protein CASSLGQGLSYEQYF. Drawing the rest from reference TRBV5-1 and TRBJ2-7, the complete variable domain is KAGVTQTPRYLIKTRGQQVTLSCSPISGHRSVSWYQQTPGQGLQFLFEYFSETQRNKGNFPGRFSGRQFSNSRSEMNVSTLELGDSALYLCASSLGQGLSYEQYFGPGTRLTVT.

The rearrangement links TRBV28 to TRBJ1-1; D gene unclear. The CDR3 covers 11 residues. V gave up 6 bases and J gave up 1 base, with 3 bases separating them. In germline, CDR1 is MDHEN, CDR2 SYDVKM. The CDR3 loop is CASRQNTEAFF. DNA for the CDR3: TGTGCCAGCAGACAGAACACTGAAGCTTTCTTT. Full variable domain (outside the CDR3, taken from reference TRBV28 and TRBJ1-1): DVKVTQSSRYLVKRTGEKVFLECVQDMDHENMFWYRQDPGLGLRLIYFSYDVKMKEKGDIPEGYSVSREKKERFSLILESASTNQTSMYLCASRQNTEAFFGQGTRLTVV.